Following are 3 T cell receptor beta chains from one sample sequenced in a study of PD-L1 blockade in urothelial cancer (dated by TCRdb to the late 2010s). Library prep was done by the immunoSEQ multiplex PCR assay. TCRdb limited this immuneACCESS table to in-frame rearrangements with V and J called. A share of clones is missing; checked studies link under half to unresolved V genes, and the rest is unexplained. This sample lists 70,000 to 90,000 clones; about 81% were detected once. 9.5% of the sample is in the top ten clones. Sequences were derived from PBMCs, sampled around atezolizumab (anti-PD-L1) treatment. These receptor sequences come from a man in his 70s with urothelial cancer.

The chain is built from TRBV5-1 and TRBJ2-3, with a possible D match to TRBD2 (6 bases). V was cut by 8 bases and J by 2 bases, with 12 bases left in between. CDR3 length equals 13 residues. The V gene's germline CDR1 is SGHRS and CDR2 YFSETQ. The CDR3 DNA reads as TGCGCCAGTAGGACTATGGACACAGATACGCAGTATTTT. This encodes CASRTMDTDTQYF.

This sequence joins TRBV18 and TRBJ2-5, with a tentative D call TRBD1 (6 bases). Germline-derived CDR1 and CDR2 are KGHSH and LQKENI. The CDR3 spans 13 residues. The ends were cut back, 8 bases at V and 1 base at J, with 11 bases in the middle. The CDR3 is CASGTDSQETQYF. In DNA, the CDR3 is TGTGCCAGCGGGACGGACAGCCAAGAGACCCAGTACTTC.

The gene calls are TRBV11-2 and TRBJ2-2; 9 bases align to TRBD2. Germline loops: CDR1 SGHAT, CDR2 FQNNGV. The CDR3 has 18 residues. V gave up 5 bases and J gave up 3 bases; unmatched junction bases: 13. The CDR3 DNA sequence: TGTGCCAGCAGCCACTCTGGGGGGAGCGGGAGGTACACCGGGGAGCTGTTTTTT. This gives the protein CASSHSGGSGRYTGELFF. Full variable domain (missing parts from reference TRBV11-2 and TRBJ2-2): EAGVAQSPRYKIIEKRQSVAFWCNPISGHATLYWYQQILGQGPKLLIQFQNNGVVDDSQLPKDRFSAERLKGVDSTLKIQPAKLEDSAVYLCASSHSGGSGRYTGELFFGEGSRLTVL.